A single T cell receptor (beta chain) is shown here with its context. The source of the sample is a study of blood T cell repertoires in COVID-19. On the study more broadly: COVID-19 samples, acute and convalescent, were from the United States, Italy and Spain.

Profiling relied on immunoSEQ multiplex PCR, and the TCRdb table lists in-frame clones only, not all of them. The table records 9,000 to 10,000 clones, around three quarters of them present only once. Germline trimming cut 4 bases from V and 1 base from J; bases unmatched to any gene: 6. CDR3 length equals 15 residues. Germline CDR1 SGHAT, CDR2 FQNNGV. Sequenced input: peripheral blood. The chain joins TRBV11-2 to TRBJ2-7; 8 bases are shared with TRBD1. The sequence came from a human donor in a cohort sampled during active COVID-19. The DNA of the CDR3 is TGTGCCAGCAGCTCCCTCCGGGACAGGTCCTACGAGCAGTACTTC. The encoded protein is CASSSLRDRSYEQYF.